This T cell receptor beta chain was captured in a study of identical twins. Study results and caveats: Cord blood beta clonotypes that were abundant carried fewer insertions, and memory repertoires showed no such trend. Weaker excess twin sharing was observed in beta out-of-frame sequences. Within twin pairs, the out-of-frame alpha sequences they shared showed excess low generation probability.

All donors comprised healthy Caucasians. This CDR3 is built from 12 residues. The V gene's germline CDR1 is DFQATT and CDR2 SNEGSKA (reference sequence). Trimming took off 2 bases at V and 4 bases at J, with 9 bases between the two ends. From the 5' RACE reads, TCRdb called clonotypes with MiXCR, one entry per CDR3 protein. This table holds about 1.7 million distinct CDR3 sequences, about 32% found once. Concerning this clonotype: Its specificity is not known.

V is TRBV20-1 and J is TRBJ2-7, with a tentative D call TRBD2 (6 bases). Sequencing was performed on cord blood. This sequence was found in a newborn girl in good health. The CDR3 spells CSARPGVYEQYF. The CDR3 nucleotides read TGCAGTGCTAGACCGGGGGTATACGAGCAGTACTTC.